This T cell receptor beta chain was captured in a study of a mutant IDH1 vaccine in newly diagnosed glioma. Whole-study context: Commencement of vaccination occurred 4-6 weeks following radiotherapy alone, or concurrently with temozolomide cycles.

The CDR3 spans 14 residues. Germline V CDR1 and CDR2: MNHNY, SVGAGI (reference sequence). The V and J ends lost 7 bases and 3 bases, in that order; junction bases with no gene match: 2. For this clone: What it binds is not known.

Data came from immunoSEQ multiplex PCR; TCRdb stores just in-frame clones and leaves some out. The sample yields roughly 30,000 clones, about 80% seen once. Time point noted: week 35, safety follow-up. Each vaccine dose was 300 ug of mutant IDH1 20-mer peptide, with topical imiquimod. The donor cohort comprised cases of new WHO grade 3 or 4 IDH1-mutant, ATRX-lost astrocytoma. This sequence joins TRBV6-6 and TRBJ2-1; 11 positions match TRBD1. The specimen comprised PBMCs, sampled from a glioma patient whose treatment included an IDH1 peptide vaccine. This TCR came from a man aged 25-45 years with glioma. Here the CDR3 reads CASTGTGGYNEQFF. CDR3 DNA sequence: TGTGCCAGCACGGGGACAGGGGGCTACAATGAGCAGTTCTTC.